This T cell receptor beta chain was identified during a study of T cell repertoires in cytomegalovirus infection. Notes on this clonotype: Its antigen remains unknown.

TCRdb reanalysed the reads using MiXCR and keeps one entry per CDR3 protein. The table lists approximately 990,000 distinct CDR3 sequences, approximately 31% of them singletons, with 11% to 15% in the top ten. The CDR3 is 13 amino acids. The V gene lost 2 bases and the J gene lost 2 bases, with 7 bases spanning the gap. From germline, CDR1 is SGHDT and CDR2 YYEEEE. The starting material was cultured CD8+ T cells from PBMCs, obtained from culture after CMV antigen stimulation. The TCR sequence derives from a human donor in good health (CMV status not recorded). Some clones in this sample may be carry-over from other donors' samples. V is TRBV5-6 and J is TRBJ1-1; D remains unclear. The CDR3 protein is CASSFPANTEAFF. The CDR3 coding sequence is TGTGCCAGCAGCTTCCCCGCTAACACTGAAGCTTTCTTT.